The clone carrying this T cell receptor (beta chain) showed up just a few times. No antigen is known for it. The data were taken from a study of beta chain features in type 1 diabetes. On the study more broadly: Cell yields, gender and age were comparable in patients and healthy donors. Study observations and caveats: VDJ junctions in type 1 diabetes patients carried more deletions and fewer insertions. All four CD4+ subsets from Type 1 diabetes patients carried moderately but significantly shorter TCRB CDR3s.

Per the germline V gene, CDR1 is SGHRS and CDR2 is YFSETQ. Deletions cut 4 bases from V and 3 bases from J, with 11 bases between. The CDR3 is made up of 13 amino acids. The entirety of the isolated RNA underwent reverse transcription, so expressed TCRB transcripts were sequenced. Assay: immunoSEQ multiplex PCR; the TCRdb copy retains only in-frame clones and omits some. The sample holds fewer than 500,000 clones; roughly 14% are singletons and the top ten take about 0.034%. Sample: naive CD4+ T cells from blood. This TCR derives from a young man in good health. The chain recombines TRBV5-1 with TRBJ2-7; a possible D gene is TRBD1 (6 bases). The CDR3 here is CASSLGQIYEQYF. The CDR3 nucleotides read TGCGCCAGCAGCCTGGGACAAATCTACGAGCAGTACTTC. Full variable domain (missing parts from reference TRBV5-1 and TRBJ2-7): KAGVTQTPRYLIKTRGQQVTLSCSPISGHRSVSWYQQTPGQGLQFLFEYFSETQRNKGNFPGRFSGRQFSNSRSEMNVSTLELGDSALYLCASSLGQIYEQYFGPGTRLTVT.